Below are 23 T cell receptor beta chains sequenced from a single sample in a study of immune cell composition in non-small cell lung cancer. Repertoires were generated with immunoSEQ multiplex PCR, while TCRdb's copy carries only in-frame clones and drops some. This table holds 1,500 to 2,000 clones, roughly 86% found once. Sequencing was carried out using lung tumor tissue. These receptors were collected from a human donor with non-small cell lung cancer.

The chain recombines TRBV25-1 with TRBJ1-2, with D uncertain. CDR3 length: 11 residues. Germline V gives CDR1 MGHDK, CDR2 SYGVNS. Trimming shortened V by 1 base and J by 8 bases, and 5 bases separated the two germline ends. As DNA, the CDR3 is TGTGCCAGCAGTGAATTTGGCGGCTACACCTTC. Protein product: CASSEFGGYTF.

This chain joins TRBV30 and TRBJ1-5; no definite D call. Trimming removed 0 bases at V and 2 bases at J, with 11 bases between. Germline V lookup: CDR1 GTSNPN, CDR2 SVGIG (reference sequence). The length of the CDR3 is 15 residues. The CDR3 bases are TGTGCCTGGAGTGTCCAACAGCTGGGCAATCAGCCCCAGCATTTT. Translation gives CAWSVQQLGNQPQHF.

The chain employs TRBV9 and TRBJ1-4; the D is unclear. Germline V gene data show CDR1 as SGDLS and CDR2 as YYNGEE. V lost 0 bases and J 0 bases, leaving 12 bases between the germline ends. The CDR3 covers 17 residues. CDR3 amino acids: CASSVGEQLATNEKLFF. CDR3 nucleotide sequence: TGTGCCAGCAGCGTAGGAGAACAGTTGGCAACTAATGAAAAACTGTTTTTT.

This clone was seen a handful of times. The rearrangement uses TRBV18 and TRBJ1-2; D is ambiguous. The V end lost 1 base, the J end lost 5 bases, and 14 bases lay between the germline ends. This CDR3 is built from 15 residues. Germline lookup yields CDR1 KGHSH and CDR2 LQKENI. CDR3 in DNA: TGTGCCAGCTCACCACGCTCAGGAACCAGGTATGGCTACACCTTC. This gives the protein CASSPRSGTRYGYTF.

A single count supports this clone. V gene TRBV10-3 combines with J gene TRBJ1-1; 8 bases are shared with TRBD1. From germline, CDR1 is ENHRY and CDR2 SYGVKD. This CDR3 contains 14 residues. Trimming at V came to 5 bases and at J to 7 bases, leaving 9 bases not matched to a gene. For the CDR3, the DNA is TGTGCCATCAGTTCGACAGGGGATTATGATGAAGCTTTCTTT. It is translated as CAISSTGDYDEAFF.

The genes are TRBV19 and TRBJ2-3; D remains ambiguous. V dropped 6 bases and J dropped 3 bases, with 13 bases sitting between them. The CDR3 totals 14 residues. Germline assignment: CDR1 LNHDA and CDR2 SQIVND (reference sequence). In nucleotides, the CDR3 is TGTGCCAGTAGATTGGAGTTGAGGACAGATACGCAGTATTTT. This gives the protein CASRLELRTDTQYF.

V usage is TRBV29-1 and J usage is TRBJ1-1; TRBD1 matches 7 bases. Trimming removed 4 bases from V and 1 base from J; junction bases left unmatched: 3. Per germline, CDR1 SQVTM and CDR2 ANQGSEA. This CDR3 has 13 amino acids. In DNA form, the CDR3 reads TGCAGCGTTGGACAGGGCTCGAACACTGAAGCTTTCTTT. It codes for CSVGQGSNTEAFF.

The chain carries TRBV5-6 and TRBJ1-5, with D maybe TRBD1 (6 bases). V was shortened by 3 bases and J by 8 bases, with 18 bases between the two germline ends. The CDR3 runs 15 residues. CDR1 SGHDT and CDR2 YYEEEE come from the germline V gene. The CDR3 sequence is CASSSLDSNFEPQHF. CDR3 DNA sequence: TGTGCCAGCAGCTCCTTGGACAGCAATTTTGAGCCCCAGCATTTT.

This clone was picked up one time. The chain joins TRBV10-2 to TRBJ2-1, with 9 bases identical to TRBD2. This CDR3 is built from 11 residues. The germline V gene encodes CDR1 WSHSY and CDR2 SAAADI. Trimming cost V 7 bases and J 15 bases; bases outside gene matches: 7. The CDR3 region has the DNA TGCGCCAGCAAAGGGCTAGCGGGATTGTTCTTC. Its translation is CASKGLAGLFF.

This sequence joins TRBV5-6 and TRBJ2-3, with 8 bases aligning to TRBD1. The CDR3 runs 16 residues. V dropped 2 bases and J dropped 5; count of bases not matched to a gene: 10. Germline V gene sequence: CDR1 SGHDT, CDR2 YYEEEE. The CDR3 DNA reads TGTGCCAGCAGCTTACCCCCCCGACAGGGGCAAGATACGCAGTATTTT. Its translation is CASSLPPRQGQDTQYF.

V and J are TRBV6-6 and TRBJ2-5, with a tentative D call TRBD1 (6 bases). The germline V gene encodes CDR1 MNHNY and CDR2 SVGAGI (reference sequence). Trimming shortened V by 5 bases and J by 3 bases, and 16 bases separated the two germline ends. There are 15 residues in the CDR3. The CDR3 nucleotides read TGTGCCAGCAGTAACGCGGCAGGGGCGAAAGAGACCCAGTACTTC. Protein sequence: CASSNAAGAKETQYF.

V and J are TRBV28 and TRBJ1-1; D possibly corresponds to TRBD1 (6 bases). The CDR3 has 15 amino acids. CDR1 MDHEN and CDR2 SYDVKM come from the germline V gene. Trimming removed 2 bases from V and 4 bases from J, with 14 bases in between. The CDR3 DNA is TGTGCCAGCAGTTTAAGGCAGGGGTGGCGCACTGAAGCTTTCTTT. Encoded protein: CASSLRQGWRTEAFF.

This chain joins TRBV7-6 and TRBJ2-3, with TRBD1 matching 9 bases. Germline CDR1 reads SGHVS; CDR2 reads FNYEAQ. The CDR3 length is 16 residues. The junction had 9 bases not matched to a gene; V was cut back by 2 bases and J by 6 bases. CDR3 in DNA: TGTGCCAGCAGCTTATCAGGGGACAGGGTCCGGGATACGCAGTATTTT. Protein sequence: CASSLSGDRVRDTQYF. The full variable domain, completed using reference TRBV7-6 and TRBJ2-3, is GAGVSQSPRYKVTKRGQDVALRCDPISGHVSLYWYRQALGQGPEFLTYFNYEAQQDKSGLPNDRFSAERPEGSISTLTIQRTEQRDSAMYRCASSLSGDRVRDTQYFGPGTRLTVL.

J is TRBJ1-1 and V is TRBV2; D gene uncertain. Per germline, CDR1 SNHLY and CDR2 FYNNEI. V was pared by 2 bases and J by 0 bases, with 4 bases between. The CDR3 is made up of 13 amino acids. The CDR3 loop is CASSETLNTEAFF. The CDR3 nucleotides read TGTGCCAGCAGTGAAACACTGAACACTGAAGCTTTCTTT.

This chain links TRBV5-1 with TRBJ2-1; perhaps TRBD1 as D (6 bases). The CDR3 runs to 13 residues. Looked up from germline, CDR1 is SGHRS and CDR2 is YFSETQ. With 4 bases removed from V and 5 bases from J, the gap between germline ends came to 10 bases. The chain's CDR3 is CASSPGQNNEQFF. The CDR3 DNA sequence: TGCGCCAGCAGCCCCGGACAGAACAATGAGCAGTTCTTC.

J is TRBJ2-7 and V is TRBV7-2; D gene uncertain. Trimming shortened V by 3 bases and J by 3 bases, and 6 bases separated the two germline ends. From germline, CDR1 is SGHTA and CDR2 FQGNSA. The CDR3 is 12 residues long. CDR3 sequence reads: CASSFTDYEQYF. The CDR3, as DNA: TGTGCCAGCAGCTTCACAGACTACGAGCAGTACTTC.

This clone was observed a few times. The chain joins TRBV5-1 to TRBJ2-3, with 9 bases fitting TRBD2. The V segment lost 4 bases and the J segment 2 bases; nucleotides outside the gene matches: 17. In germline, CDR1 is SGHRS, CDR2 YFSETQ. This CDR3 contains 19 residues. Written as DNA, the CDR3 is TGCGCCAGCAGCCTAACAAAATTAGCGGGAGTGAGGGTCACAGATACGCAGTATTTT. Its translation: CASSLTKLAGVRVTDTQYF.

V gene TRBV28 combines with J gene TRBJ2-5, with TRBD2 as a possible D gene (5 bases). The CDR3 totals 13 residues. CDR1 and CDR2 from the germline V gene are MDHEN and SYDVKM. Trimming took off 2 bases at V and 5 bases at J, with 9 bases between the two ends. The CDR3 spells CASSLRPGETQYF. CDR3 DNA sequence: TGTGCCAGCAGTTTAAGACCGGGGGAGACCCAGTACTTC.

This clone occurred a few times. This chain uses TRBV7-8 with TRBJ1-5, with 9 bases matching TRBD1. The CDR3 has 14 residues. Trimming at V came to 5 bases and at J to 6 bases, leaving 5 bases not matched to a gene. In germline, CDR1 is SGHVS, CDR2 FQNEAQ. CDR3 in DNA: TGTGCCAGCAGCCCAGACAGGGGGATTCAGCCCCAGCATTTT. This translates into CASSPDRGIQPQHF.

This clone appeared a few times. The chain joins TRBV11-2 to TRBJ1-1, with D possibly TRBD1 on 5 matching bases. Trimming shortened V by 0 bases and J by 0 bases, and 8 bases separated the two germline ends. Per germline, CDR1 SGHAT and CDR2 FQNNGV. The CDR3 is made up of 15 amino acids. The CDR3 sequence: CASSLEGLVNTEAFF. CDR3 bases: TGTGCCAGCAGCTTAGAGGGGCTGGTGAACACTGAAGCTTTCTTT.

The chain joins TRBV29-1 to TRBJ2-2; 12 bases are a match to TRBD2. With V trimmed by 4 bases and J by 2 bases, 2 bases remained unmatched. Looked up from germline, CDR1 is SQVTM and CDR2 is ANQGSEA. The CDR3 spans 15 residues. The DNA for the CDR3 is TGCAGCGTTGGGACTAGCGGGATTAACACCGGGGAGCTGTTTTTT. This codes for CSVGTSGINTGELFF.

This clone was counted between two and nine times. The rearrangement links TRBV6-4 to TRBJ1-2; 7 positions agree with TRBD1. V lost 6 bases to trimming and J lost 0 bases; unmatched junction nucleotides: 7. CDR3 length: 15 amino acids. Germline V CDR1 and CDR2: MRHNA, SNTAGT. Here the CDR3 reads CASSQDRQSNYGYTF. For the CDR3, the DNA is TGTGCCAGCAGCCAGGACAGGCAATCTAACTATGGCTACACCTTC.

The CDR3 bases are TGTGCCAGCAGTTTTTTGGCCGGGAGCGGGAGAGGGGATGAGCAGTTCTTC. Translation: CASSFLAGSGRGDEQFF. This chain links TRBV27 with TRBJ2-1, with 8 bases lining up with TRBD2. The CDR3 has 17 amino acids. V lost 3 bases, J lost 8 bases, and 15 bases stayed unmatched. The germline gives CDR1 MNHEY, CDR2 SMNVEV (reference sequence).